These 28 T cell receptor beta chains came from one sample sequenced in a study of CD8 T cells in ankylosing spondylitis. TCRdb processed the 5' RACE reads anew with MiXCR; each CDR3 protein has one entry. The sample lists 250,000 to 300,000 distinct CDR3 sequences, around 19% occurring once. Sequencing was carried out using blood, either unsorted or a sorted T cell fraction (not recorded which). Receptors originate from a male donor with ankylosing spondylitis or in good health (not recorded which).

This clonotype was detected a few times. The rearrangement uses TRBV4-2 and TRBJ2-5; 10 bases align to TRBD2. This CDR3 has 15 residues. Germline V CDR1 and CDR2: LGHNA, YNFKEQ. J lost 5 bases, V lost 4 bases, and 7 bases had no gene match. The CDR3 region is CASSPGASGGETQYF. The CDR3 DNA reads TGTGCCAGCAGCCCAGGGGCTAGCGGGGGTGAGACCCAGTACTTC.

The chain combines TRBV3-1 with TRBJ2-1; 7 nucleotides match TRBD2. Germline-derived CDR1 and CDR2 are LGHDT and YNNKEL (reference sequence). J gave up 2 bases and V 4 bases, and 11 bases lay outside the gene matches. This CDR3 contains 17 residues. The CDR3 bases are TGTGCCAGCAGCCCCGGGGTCGGGCTAGCGGCCTACAATGAGCAGTTCTTC. Its protein product is CASSPGVGLAAYNEQFF.

V gene TRBV7-6 combines with J gene TRBJ2-1; a possible D gene is TRBD2 (5 bases). The V and J ends lost 5 bases and 0 bases respectively, with 11 bases between them. The CDR3 runs to 15 residues. Germline CDR1 and CDR2: SGHVS and FNYEAQ. The CDR3 DNA sequence: TGTGCCAGCAGCCCAGACGGGGACTCCTACAATGAGCAGTTCTTC. Translation: CASSPDGDSYNEQFF. Full variable domain (outside the CDR3, taken from reference TRBV7-6 and TRBJ2-1): GAGVSQSPRYKVTKRGQDVALRCDPISGHVSLYWYRQALGQGPEFLTYFNYEAQQDKSGLPNDRFSAERPEGSISTLTIQRTEQRDSAMYRCASSPDGDSYNEQFFGPGTRLTVL.

In its sample, this clonotype was seen a few times. The chain is built from TRBV7-9 and TRBJ1-2, with D unresolved. Trimming pared 3 bases from V and 1 base from J, leaving 6 bases between. Germline-derived CDR1 and CDR2 are SEHNR and FQNEAQ (reference sequence). The CDR3 is 13 amino acids. The CDR3 spells CASSFGINYGYTF. DNA of the CDR3: TGTGCCAGCAGCTTCGGTATTAACTATGGCTACACCTTC.

This clonotype was observed a handful of times. The V call is TRBV5-1, the J call TRBJ2-1; 13 nucleotides align to TRBD2. In germline, CDR1 is SGHRS, CDR2 YFSETQ. CDR3 length: 15 amino acids. V trimming: 5 bases; J trimming: 7 bases; junction bases outside the gene matches: 6. The CDR3 loop reads CASRRGTSGTNEQFF. As DNA, the CDR3 is TGCGCCAGCAGGCGGGGGACTAGCGGGACGAATGAGCAGTTCTTC.

The rearrangement links TRBV12-3 or TRBV12-4 to TRBJ1-1; D is uncertain. The length of the CDR3 is 13 residues. V lost 4 bases, J lost 4 bases, and 10 bases lay in between. CDR3 coding DNA: TGTGCCAGCAGTTGGGCGGGTAGCACTGAAGCTTTCTTT. Residues: CASSWAGSTEAFF.

This clonotype was recorded at least ten times. V and J are TRBV20-1 and TRBJ2-3; D unclear. Germline CDR1 is DFQATT and CDR2 is SNEGSKA (reference sequence). Trimming took 6 bases from V and 0 from J, leaving 13 bases between them. CDR3 length equals 14 residues. CDR3 nucleotides: TGCAGTGCGCCGACACCAACGAGCACAGATACGCAGTATTTT. Its translation: CSAPTPTSTDTQYF.

This chain joins TRBV27 and TRBJ1-1; TRBD1 agrees at 9 bases. CDR3 length: 16 residues. The junction had 10 bases not matched to a gene; V was cut back by 3 bases and J by 5 bases. CDR1 MNHEY and CDR2 SMNVEV come from the germline V gene (reference sequence). The CDR3 loop is CASSFGTGTGNTEAFF. CDR3 in DNA: TGTGCCAGCAGTTTTGGTACTGGGACAGGGAATACTGAAGCTTTCTTT.

The J gene is TRBJ1-2, the V gene TRBV19; D remains ambiguous. This CDR3 is 15 amino acids long. V was clipped by 3 bases and J by 0 bases, with 11 bases between them. Germline values: CDR1 LNHDA, CDR2 SQIVND (reference sequence). DNA of the CDR3: TGTGCCAGTAGTATGGGAACAACAGCTAACTATGGCTACACCTTC. This encodes CASSMGTTANYGYTF.

V is TRBV4-2 and J is TRBJ1-4; maybe TRBD1 (6 bases). The CDR3 covers 17 residues. Trimming stripped 0 bases from V and 1 base from J, with 12 bases between. Germline V gene sequence: CDR1 LGHNA, CDR2 YNFKEQ. This CDR3 is CASSQDFTGLTNEKLFF. The CDR3, as DNA: TGTGCCAGCAGCCAAGATTTTACAGGGCTAACTAATGAAAAACTGTTTTTT.

Worth noting for this clonotype: The junction departs from the called germline gene at one end, perhaps through a read error. The rearrangement uses TRBV6-4 and TRBJ2-1; 9 bases line up with TRBD2. The germline V gene encodes CDR1 MRHNA and CDR2 SNTAGT. The CDR3 consists of 19 residues. The CDR3 protein is CAISLTTAGGPFSYNEQFF. Here the CDR3 DNA reads TGTGCCATCAGTCTAACTACAGCGGGAGGTCCTTTCTCCTACAATGAGCAGTTCTTC.

The gene calls are TRBV9 and TRBJ2-2; no clear D. The ends were cut back, 4 bases at V and 0 bases at J, with 7 bases in the middle. CDR1 and CDR2 (germline): SGDLS, YYNGEE. This CDR3 region has 14 residues. CDR3 protein: CASSKTSNTGELFF. The DNA of the CDR3 is TGTGCCAGCAGCAAGACTTCGAACACCGGGGAGCTGTTTTTT.

In this sample, this clonotype turned up many times. The chain has TRBV10-3 and TRBJ1-6; possible D gene TRBD1, 5 bases. The CDR3 loop spans 14 amino acids. The V end lost 7 bases, the J end lost 5 bases, and 12 bases lay between the germline ends. Germline V CDR1 and CDR2: ENHRY, SYGVKD. This CDR3 is CAITRGPNNSPLHF. The CDR3 DNA reads TGTGCCATCACCCGGGGCCCTAATAATTCACCCCTCCACTTT.

This clonotype was seen many times. V gene TRBV11-2 combines with J gene TRBJ2-1; 8 bases match TRBD1. The trim removed 0 bases at V and 10 bases at J, leaving 2 bases unmatched. CDR3 size: 13 residues. Per germline, CDR1 SGHAT and CDR2 FQNNGV. The CDR3 nucleotides are TGTGCCAGCAGCTTAGAACGACAGGGGGAGCAGTTCTTC. Translated, it gives CASSLERQGEQFF.

The gene calls are TRBV5-4 and TRBJ2-5; D unresolved. The CDR3 contains 14 residues. Germline V gene data show CDR1 as SGHNT and CDR2 as YYREEE (reference sequence). Trimming removed 0 bases from V and 2 bases from J, with 8 bases in between. The CDR3 is CASSLVGIQETQYF. The DNA for the CDR3 is TGTGCCAGCAGCTTGGTGGGAATACAAGAGACCCAGTACTTC.

This clonotype has a handful of counts. This sequence joins TRBV2 and TRBJ2-2, with 8 bases matching TRBD2. The germline CDR1 and CDR2 sequences are SNHLY and FYNNEI. The CDR3 has 16 amino acids. Trimming took 1 base from V and 6 from J; bases not matched to a gene: 7. The CDR3 DNA follows: TGTGCCAGCAGTGAAGTGCCAGCGGGGGCCTCCGGGGAGCTGTTTTTT. Protein sequence: CASSEVPAGASGELFF.

Many counts were recorded for this clonotype. This rearrangement joins TRBV9 to TRBJ2-1, with TRBD1 matching 8 bases. The CDR3 has 13 residues. Looked up from germline, CDR1 is SGDLS and CDR2 is YYNGEE. V lost 2 bases, J lost 12 bases, and 7 bases stayed unmatched. The CDR3 DNA is TGTGCCAGCAGCGTGGCCCACACAGGGGGGCAGTTCTTC. Translation: CASSVAHTGGQFF.

The chain uses TRBV18 and TRBJ1-2; possibly TRBD1 for D (6 bases). The CDR3 sequence is 13 residues long. Looked up from germline, CDR1 is KGHSH and CDR2 is LQKENI. Trimming left V 2 bases short and J 8 bases short, with 12 bases between. This CDR3 is CASSPIRGAGYTF. CDR3 coding DNA: TGTGCCAGCTCACCAATCAGGGGTGCAGGCTACACCTTC.

This clonotype was found many times. J is TRBJ1-6 and V is TRBV12-3 or TRBV12-4, with D unclear. V lost 6 bases and J 5 bases, leaving 11 bases between the germline ends. The length of the CDR3 is 14 residues. The CDR3 sequence is CASSLEADNSPLHF. The CDR3 region has the DNA TGTGCCAGCAGCCTAGAGGCAGATAATTCACCCCTCCACTTT.

The table lists this clonotype with a few counts. V and J are TRBV2 and TRBJ2-5; D is uncertain. Trimming shortened V by 1 base and J by 9 bases, and 6 bases separated the two germline ends. Germline V gives CDR1 SNHLY, CDR2 FYNNEI. This CDR3 has 11 amino acids. This CDR3 reads CASSEVAAQYF. CDR3 nucleotide sequence: TGTGCCAGCAGTGAAGTGGCGGCCCAGTACTTC.

At least ten counts were recorded for this clonotype. J is TRBJ2-1 and V is TRBV20-1, with 10 bases aligning to TRBD2. J lost 7 bases, V lost 5 bases, and 11 bases had no gene match. CDR1 and CDR2 from the germline V gene are DFQATT and SNEGSKA (reference sequence). The CDR3 runs to 15 residues. The CDR3 coding sequence is TGCAGTGCTGCCCCCCTAGCGGGAGATTGGAATGAGCAGTTCTTC. Amino acids: CSAAPLAGDWNEQFF.

The chain carries TRBV10-3 and TRBJ2-1; 14 bases map to TRBD2. The V gene end was trimmed by 8 bases and the J gene end by 6 bases; junction bases not matched to a gene: 0. The CDR3 extends over 13 amino acids. CDR1 is ENHRY and CDR2 is SYGVKD in the germline V gene. In nucleotides, the CDR3 is TGTGCCATCGGACTAGCGGGAGGCAATGAGCAGTTCTTC. It yields the protein CAIGLAGGNEQFF.

This clonotype has only a few counts. The CDR3 here is CSARAQGNQPQHF. CDR3 sequence (DNA): TGCAGTGCAAGGGCACAGGGCAATCAGCCCCAGCATTTT. The gene calls are TRBV20-1 and TRBJ1-5; weak D call: TRBD1 (5 bases). The CDR3 totals 13 residues. Germline V gives CDR1 DFQATT, CDR2 SNEGSKA (reference sequence). The V and J ends lost 6 bases and 2 bases respectively, with 11 bases between them.

The chain is built from TRBV7-9 and TRBJ2-3, with D perhaps matching TRBD1 (6 bases). V gave up 4 bases and J gave up 2 bases, with 10 bases separating them. Per germline, CDR1 SEHNR and CDR2 FQNEAQ (reference sequence). This CDR3 spans 14 amino acids. The CDR3: CASSSRGFTDTQYF. Written as DNA, the CDR3 is TGTGCCAGCAGCTCCAGGGGTTTCACAGATACGCAGTATTTT.

This clonotype was seen more than once but under ten times. This chain joins TRBV9 and TRBJ2-1; D might be TRBD1 or TRBD2, each matching 5 bases. The CDR3 extends over 16 amino acids. Germline values: CDR1 SGDLS, CDR2 YYNGEE. V was shortened by 0 bases and J by 0 bases, with 10 bases between the two germline ends. CDR3 protein: CASSVAGASSYNEQFF. The CDR3 nucleotides read TGTGCCAGCAGCGTAGCCGGGGCAAGCTCCTACAATGAGCAGTTCTTC.

This clonotype was detected ten times or more. J is TRBJ1-2 and V is TRBV12-3 or TRBV12-4; D gene ambiguous. Trimming stripped 5 bases from V and 0 bases from J, with 4 bases between. The CDR3 has 12 amino acids. Written as DNA, the CDR3 is TGTGCCAGCAGTCAATCTAACTATGGCTACACCTTC. It is translated as CASSQSNYGYTF.

This chain uses TRBV15 with TRBJ2-3; perhaps TRBD1 as D (5 bases). The V gene's germline CDR1 is LNHNV and CDR2 YYDKDF (reference sequence). The V end lost 0 bases, the J end lost 11 bases, and 15 bases lay between the germline ends. This CDR3 has 14 amino acids. CDR3 residues: CATSRDLKGDVQYF. DNA of the CDR3: TGTGCCACCAGCAGAGATCTCAAAGGGGATGTGCAGTATTTT. Supplemented by reference TRBV15 and TRBJ2-3, the full variable domain reads DAMVIQNPRYQVTQFGKPVTLSCSQTLNHNVMYWYQQKSSQAPKLLFHYYDKDFNNEADTPDNFQSRRPNTSFCFLDIRSPGLGDTAMYLCATSRDLKGDVQYFGPGTRLTVL.

The V and J genes are TRBV29-1 and TRBJ2-1, with 15 bases identical to TRBD2. Germline V CDR1 and CDR2: SQVTM, ANQGSEA. V trimming: 4 bases; J trimming: 9 bases; junction bases outside the gene matches: 1. The length of the CDR3 is 13 residues. CDR3 sequence: CSVVGLAGGEQFF. CDR3 DNA: TGCAGCGTTGTGGGACTAGCGGGAGGTGAGCAGTTCTTC.